The entry below gives a single T cell receptor (beta chain) sequence along with its context. This clone's antigen is unknown. No quality values exist for individual bases; no much larger clone is one base distant. This record belongs to a study of Ad26.COV2.S vaccination and SARS-CoV-2 variants (TCRdb year 2021). About the investigation overall: Vaccine-arm donors came from COV1001, a multicentre, randomized, double-blind, placebo-controlled phase I-IIa trial of Ad26.COV2.S in healthy adults. Ad26.COV2.S was administered intramuscularly at 5 x 10^10 or 1 x 10^11 viral particles, either as a single shot or as two shots given 56 days apart. Sequencing of the TCRbeta repertoire served to evaluate the specificity and breadth of SARS-CoV-2-reactive T cell receptors following Ad26.COV2.S vaccination. The TCR-sequenced set comprised roughly 30 samples: about 19 Ad26.COV2.S vaccine recipients, 5 placebo recipients and 8 SARS-CoV-2 convalescent individuals. Trial participants were randomized into five groups of five: low-dose or high-dose Ad26.COV2.S given once or twice, or placebo on both occasions. Throughout the experiments and outcome assessment, investigators stayed blinded to trial group allocation.

The immunoSEQ Assay was used to sequence TCRbeta CDR3 regions. After extraction, genomic DNA underwent amplification by bias-controlled multiplex PCR, followed by high-throughput sequencing. Turning to the authors' computational methods: Collapsing and filtering of sequences were performed to quantify the absolute abundance of each unique TCRbeta CDR3 region. T cell fraction was estimated by normalizing TCRbeta template counts to usable DNA, which was measured by amplifying reference genes present in all nucleated cells. Repertoire TCRs were annotated as SARS-CoV-2-specific by exact matching of V gene, CDR3 amino acid sequence and J gene to a known reactive TCR set. The reference SARS-CoV-2 TCR set was derived from MIRA and filtered for enrichment in COVID-19-positive ImmuneCODE repertoires, a step that removed public or cross-reactive TCRs. Using the MIRA antigens, annotated TCRs were further analysed by specific ORF or by position within an ORF. Breadth was defined as annotated unique rearrangements over total unique productive rearrangements; depth was the summed frequency of those rearrangements. Two-sided Wilcoxon rank-sum tests were applied when comparing TCR breadth between groups. Sourced from immuneACCESS, this table was stored by TCRdb with only in-frame sequences that have V and J called. A share of the clones is absent; for the studies checked, an unresolved V gene accounts for under half, and the remainder has no known explanation. V and J calls and clone size are copied from that table; D and trimming were computed from the DNA. This sample gives 430,000 or so clones in total; about nine tenths of them show up just once. Over 9% of the sample comes from the top ten.

The label giving this sample's treatment or condition can be read as: 19 received Ad26.COV2.S at low or high dose, single or two shots; several received placebo; per-sample allocation not given. For vaccine and placebo recipients, the sequenced repertoires came from samples collected on day 63 after the first injection. In Cohort 1b, around 23 adults aged 18-55 years were enrolled at a single site in Boston, USA, between 29 July and 7 August 2020. As a vaccine, Ad26.COV2.S was a replication-incompetent adenovirus type 26 vector that expressed a prefusion-stabilized SARS-CoV-2 spike protein derived from the original Wuhan strain. Here is what the overall study found, with its caveats: The study lacked the statistical power to compare responses across vaccine doses or regimens. Higher spike-specific TCR breadth was observed in Ad26.COV2.S recipients than in placebo recipients (P = 0.0014). After vaccination, substantial breadth of spike-specific CD8+ and CD4+ T cell responses was reported. Comparable non-spike TCR breadth was observed between vaccine and placebo recipients, consistent with only spike being contained in the vaccine. The authors noted that the TCR breadth and depth analyses may have underestimated total T cell responses.

The CDR3, cysteine through phenylalanine, is 13 amino acids long. Of the read, only the CDR3 DNA is kept; its 39 bases are in frame from base 1. CDR1 MNHEY and CDR2 SMNVEV were looked up in the germline V gene (reference sequence). The germline ends are 14 bases apart after V is trimmed by 7 bases and J by 4 bases. This material consisted of peripheral blood, taken in a trial of Ad26.COV2.S vaccine versus placebo. The chain was built from TRBV27 and TRBJ2-7; D gene: possibly TRBD1, on 5 matching bases. This receptor was obtained from a person aged 18 to 59 who received the Ad26.COV2.S COVID-19 vaccine or a placebo. The CDR3 in this case is CASNMTELYEQYF. The DNA sequence is as follows: TGTGCCAGCAATATGACAGAGTTATACGAGCAGTACTTC.